One and the same sample provided the 29 T cell receptor beta chains below, sequenced in a study of graft-versus-host responses after intestinal transplantation. No antigen has been identified for these receptors. The repertoire was sequenced with immunoSEQ multiplex PCR; TCRdb's copy has only in-frame clones and lacks some. The sample includes 90,000 to 150,000 clones, 90% to 95% seen only once; the top ten take about 0.11%. Sequenced here: unstimulated CD4+ T cells sorted from spleen or lymph node cells, sampled before intestinal transplant. The receptor source for this set is a human donor who received an intestinal transplant.

The CDR3 spells CASSLSALAGAKNEQFF. The CDR3 DNA reads TGTGCCAGCAGCTTATCCGCCCTAGCGGGAGCTAAGAATGAGCAGTTCTTC. This chain connects TRBV7-3 to TRBJ2-1; 10 nucleotides agree with TRBD2. Germline loops: CDR1 SGHTA, CDR2 FQGTGA. The junction had 11 bases not matched to a gene; V was cut back by 2 bases and J by 7 bases. This CDR3 comprises 17 residues.

J is TRBJ2-1 and V is TRBV6-1; no firm D call. V lost 5 bases to trimming and J lost 10 bases, with 15 bases between them. The CDR3 is 13 residues long. Germline assignment: CDR1 MNHNS and CDR2 SASEGT. CDR3 DNA sequence: TGTGCCAGCAGTTGGGCACGGGTCTCCGAGCAGTTCTTC. Translation gives CASSWARVSEQFF.

On this clone: Other nucleotide sequences in the sample specify the same CDR3. This sequence joins TRBV6-5 and TRBJ2-4, with TRBD1 as a possible D gene (6 bases). V was shortened by 6 bases and J by 0 bases, with 9 bases between the two germline ends. The germline gives CDR1 MNHEY, CDR2 SVGAGI. The CDR3 extends over 14 amino acids. The CDR3 protein is CASSQGLAKNIQYF. The CDR3 DNA sequence: TGTGCCAGCAGCCAGGGGTTAGCCAAAAACATTCAGTACTTC.

The chain links TRBV11-2 to TRBJ2-1; D remains unclear. Trimming took off 0 bases at V and 2 bases at J, with 2 bases between the two ends. This CDR3 has 13 residues. Germline V lookup: CDR1 SGHAT, CDR2 FQNNGV. The CDR3 DNA sequence: TGTGCCAGCAGCTTAGAACCCTACAATGAGCAGTTCTTC. Translation gives CASSLEPYNEQFF.

The chain carries TRBV19 and TRBJ2-2; no firm D call. V lost 2 bases and J 1 base, leaving 11 bases between the germline ends. The CDR3 covers 16 residues. Germline CDR1 is LNHDA and CDR2 is SQIVND (reference sequence). CDR3 in DNA: TGTGCCAGTAGTATAACCCCGCGCGGGAACACCGGGGAGCTGTTTTTT. It is translated as CASSITPRGNTGELFF.

The chain couples TRBV19 to TRBJ2-5; TRBD1 is a possible D gene (5 bases). Trimming took off 1 base at V and 10 bases at J, with 19 bases between the two ends. The CDR3 is 15 amino acids. Germline V gives CDR1 LNHDA, CDR2 SQIVND (reference sequence). The CDR3 region is CASSIVQTDPRGQYF. CDR3 DNA sequence: TGTGCCAGTAGTATAGTTCAGACCGACCCTAGGGGCCAGTACTTC.

The chain joins TRBV19 to TRBJ2-7; D is unclear. The CDR3 spans 11 residues. Germline V CDR1 and CDR2: LNHDA, SQIVND (reference sequence). V was shortened by 5 bases and J by 6 bases, with 8 bases between the two germline ends. Written as DNA, the CDR3 is TGTGCCAGTAGTGTGGCTGCCGAGCAGTACTTC. Its protein is CASSVAAEQYF.

V usage is TRBV29-1 and J usage is TRBJ2-1, with 7 bases matching TRBD2. V lost 7 bases, J lost 9 bases, and 9 bases stayed unmatched. The germline V gene has CDR1 SQVTM and CDR2 ANQGSEA. The CDR3 has 12 residues. The DNA for the CDR3 is TGCAGCGGGGCCCCAGCGGGAAGTGAGCAGTTCTTC. Residues: CSGAPAGSEQFF.

The chain couples TRBV9 to TRBJ2-3; 7 bases agree with TRBD1. The V and J ends lost 2 bases and 0 bases, in that order; junction bases with no gene match: 12. Germline lookup yields CDR1 SGDLS and CDR2 YYNGEE. The CDR3 is made up of 18 amino acids. CDR3 nucleotides: TGTGCCAGCAGCGTTCAACCGGGCCCAGGGGGAAGCACAGATACGCAGTATTTT. Translated, it gives CASSVQPGPGGSTDTQYF.

V gene TRBV11-2 combines with J gene TRBJ2-1; D might be TRBD1 or TRBD2, each matching 5 bases. V was shortened by 5 bases and J by 9 bases, with 14 bases between the two germline ends. The V gene's germline CDR1 is SGHAT and CDR2 FQNNGV. This CDR3 contains 13 residues. CDR3 amino acids: CASSPRTGGEQFF. CDR3 sequence (DNA): TGTGCCAGCAGCCCAAGGACTGGGGGTGAGCAGTTCTTC. Using reference TRBV11-2 and TRBJ2-1 for the parts outside the CDR3, the full variable domain is EAGVAQSPRYKIIEKRQSVAFWCNPISGHATLYWYQQILGQGPKLLIQFQNNGVVDDSQLPKDRFSAERLKGVDSTLKIQPAKLEDSAVYLCASSPRTGGEQFFGPGTRLTVL.

V is TRBV7-9 and J is TRBJ2-1, with 9 bases lining up with TRBD2. The CDR3 length is 17 residues. Germline loops: CDR1 SEHNR, CDR2 FQNEAQ (reference sequence). Germline trimming cut 5 bases from V and 4 bases from J; bases unmatched to any gene: 12. The CDR3 loop reads CASSPGVTSGAYNEQFF. The CDR3 DNA is TGTGCCAGCAGCCCTGGGGTGACTAGCGGAGCTTACAATGAGCAGTTCTTC.

The chain carries TRBV7-9 and TRBJ1-1; no clear D. V lost 1 base and J 5 bases, leaving 11 bases between the germline ends. The CDR3 spans 14 residues. The V gene's germline CDR1 is SEHNR and CDR2 FQNEAQ (reference sequence). As DNA, the CDR3 is TGTGCCAGCAGCTTAGTATGGGGAGAAACTGAAGCTTTCTTT. Translation gives CASSLVWGETEAFF. The variable domain in full, completed from reference TRBV7-9 and TRBJ1-1, reads DTGVSQNPRHKITKRGQNVTFRCDPISEHNRLYWYRQTLGQGPEFLTYFQNEAQLEKSRLLSDRFSAERPKGSFSTLEIQRTEQGDSAMYLCASSLVWGETEAFFGQGTRLTVV.

This clone occurred once. This chain connects TRBV5-1 to TRBJ2-7, with D unclear. The V end was cut by 0 bases, the J end by 2 bases, with 15 bases between. The CDR3 has 16 residues. Germline assignment: CDR1 SGHRS and CDR2 YFSETQ. CDR3 loop: CASSLALSMDAYEQYF. CDR3 DNA sequence: TGCGCCAGCAGCTTGGCCCTCTCGATGGACGCCTACGAGCAGTACTTC.

The chain joins TRBV5-1 to TRBJ1-4, with 8 nucleotides matching TRBD1. This CDR3 spans 16 amino acids. V dropped 2 bases and J dropped 0; count of bases not matched to a gene: 3. Germline V gives CDR1 SGHRS, CDR2 YFSETQ. The CDR3 region is CASSLRTGSTNEKLFF. The CDR3 DNA sequence: TGCGCCAGCAGCTTACGGACAGGGTCAACTAATGAAAAACTGTTTTTT.

About this clone: Additional DNA sequences in this sample encode the identical CDR3. The V call is TRBV7-6, the J call TRBJ1-1; a weak D match, TRBD1 (5 bases). The CDR3 length is 13 residues. Trimming left V 2 bases short and J 1 base short, with 5 bases between. Germline CDR1 and CDR2: SGHVS and FNYEAQ. The CDR3 coding sequence is TGTGCCAGCAGCTTACAGGGGAACACTGAAGCTTTCTTT. Its translation is CASSLQGNTEAFF. The complete variable domain, with remaining parts taken from reference TRBV7-6 and TRBJ1-1, reads GAGVSQSPRYKVTKRGQDVALRCDPISGHVSLYWYRQALGQGPEFLTYFNYEAQQDKSGLPNDRFSAERPEGSISTLTIQRTEQRDSAMYRCASSLQGNTEAFFGQGTRLTVV.

The CDR3 nucleotides are TGTGCCACAGGAAGTCTCCCGGGACCATCTCCACCGAACACTGAAGCTTTCTTT. This encodes CATGSLPGPSPPNTEAFF. The chain carries TRBV10-3 and TRBJ1-1, with D possibly being TRBD1 (5 bases). Trimming cost V 10 bases and J 1 base, with 28 bases left between them. The germline V gene has CDR1 ENHRY and CDR2 SYGVKD. The CDR3 spans 18 residues.

The chain employs TRBV28 and TRBJ2-2; no definite D call. Trimming took off 0 bases at V and 5 bases at J, with 4 bases between the two ends. The length of the CDR3 is 13 residues. Germline V lookup: CDR1 MDHEN, CDR2 SYDVKM. CDR3 protein: CASSLWGTGELFF. CDR3 coding DNA: TGTGCCAGCAGTTTATGGGGGACCGGGGAGCTGTTTTTT.

J is TRBJ1-4 and V is TRBV15, with a tentative D call TRBD1 (5 bases). Looked up from germline, CDR1 is LNHNV and CDR2 is YYDKDF (reference sequence). The ends were cut back, 0 bases at V and 4 bases at J, with 12 bases in the middle. The CDR3 runs to 16 residues. CDR3 nucleotide sequence: TGTGCCACCAGCAGAGAAAGGGGCAGGAGTAATGAAAAACTGTTTTTT. Its translation: CATSRERGRSNEKLFF.

This chain uses TRBV5-6 with TRBJ2-1; TRBD2 agrees at 8 bases. There are 16 residues in the CDR3. V lost 7 bases and J lost 0; bases outside the gene matches: 9. Per the germline V gene, CDR1 is SGHDT and CDR2 is YYEEEE. CDR3 DNA: TGTGCCAGCGCCTCTTACGGGAGGGCCTCCTACAATGAGCAGTTCTTC. Protein: CASASYGRASYNEQFF.

This CDR3 is CASSPGRILSNQPQHF. CDR3 sequence (DNA): TGTGCCAGCAGTCCGGGCCGGATACTTAGCAATCAGCCCCAGCATTTT. This sequence joins TRBV7-8 and TRBJ1-5; D ambiguous. The CDR3 has 16 residues. Germline assignment: CDR1 SGHVS and CDR2 FQNEAQ. Trimming pared 6 bases from V and 0 bases from J, leaving 15 bases between.

This chain uses TRBV7-9 with TRBJ2-3; TRBD2 might be the D (6 bases). In germline, CDR1 is SEHNR, CDR2 FQNEAQ (reference sequence). This CDR3 has 16 amino acids. The V gene lost 2 bases and the J gene lost 2 bases, with 14 bases spanning the gap. CDR3 region: CASSLTLGGYTDTQYF. CDR3 bases: TGTGCCAGCAGCTTAACCCTCGGGGGATACACAGATACGCAGTATTTT.

The chain uses TRBV27 and TRBJ2-1, with D uncertain. Deletions cut 5 bases from V and 6 bases from J, with 14 bases between. CDR1 is MNHEY, CDR2 SMNVEV, per germline (reference sequence). The CDR3 contains 14 residues. The CDR3, as DNA: TGTGCCAGCAGTCCATTGACTGTTTTCAATGAGCAGTTCTTC. It codes for CASSPLTVFNEQFF.

The rearrangement uses TRBV28 and TRBJ1-5, with D maybe TRBD1 (6 bases). Germline loops: CDR1 MDHEN, CDR2 SYDVKM. Deletions cut 7 bases from V and 2 bases from J, with 15 bases between. This CDR3 comprises 15 residues. The CDR3 sequence: CASKVTGRGNQPQHF. The DNA for the CDR3 is TGTGCCAGCAAAGTCACAGGGCGCGGCAATCAGCCCCAGCATTTT.

V and J are TRBV5-1 and TRBJ2-7, with D possibly being TRBD1 (6 bases). Trimming cost V 3 bases and J 3 bases, with 16 bases left between them. Germline V lookup: CDR1 SGHRS, CDR2 YFSETQ. This CDR3 comprises 15 residues. The CDR3 loop is CASSYGQTPHYEQYF. CDR3 sequence (DNA): TGCGCCAGCAGCTATGGACAGACACCTCACTACGAGCAGTACTTC.

This chain connects TRBV4-1 to TRBJ2-2; D call uncertain. Looked up from germline, CDR1 is MGHRA and CDR2 is YSYEKL. The CDR3 has 15 amino acids. The germline V and J ends were trimmed by 0 bases and 1 base, with 6 bases remaining between them. The CDR3: CASSQDPRNTGELFF. The CDR3 coding sequence is TGCGCCAGCAGCCAAGATCCCCGGAACACCGGGGAGCTGTTTTTT.

The genes are TRBV18 and TRBJ2-7, with D uncertain. The CDR3 is made up of 15 amino acids. Between the trimmed V and J ends, which lost 3 bases and 6 bases, there was a span of 18 bases. Germline V CDR1 and CDR2: KGHSH, LQKENI. Here the CDR3 reads CASSPSTLQPSEQYF. In DNA, the CDR3 is TGTGCCAGCTCACCTTCTACACTTCAACCCTCCGAGCAGTACTTC.

This sequence joins TRBV6-1 and TRBJ2-7, with D perhaps given as TRBD1 or TRBD2 (5 bases each). V lost 4 bases, J lost 2 bases, and 12 bases lay in between. The germline CDR1 and CDR2 sequences are MNHNS and SASEGT. The CDR3 runs 14 residues. CDR3: CASSVRDETYEQYF. The DNA for the CDR3 is TGTGCCAGCAGTGTCCGGGACGAAACCTACGAGCAGTACTTC.

The chain combines TRBV11-3 with TRBJ2-7; TRBD1 might be the D (6 bases). CDR1 and CDR2 (germline): SGHNT, YENEEA. V lost 5 bases and J 3 bases, leaving 11 bases between the germline ends. This CDR3 region has 13 residues. The CDR3 DNA reads as TGTGCCAGCAGCAGAGGACAGAACTACGAGCAGTACTTC. It specifies CASSRGQNYEQYF.

The chain couples TRBV27 to TRBJ2-5; D is unclear. The CDR3 is 13 residues long. V was clipped by 5 bases and J by 6 bases, with 13 bases between them. Germline CDR1 reads MNHEY; CDR2 reads SMNVEV (reference sequence). The CDR3 sequence: CASSSPPKKTQYF. In DNA, the CDR3 is TGTGCCAGCAGTAGTCCCCCGAAGAAGACCCAGTACTTC.